This entry lists 30 T cell receptor beta chains sequenced from one sample in a study of technical replicates of blood from a handful of donors. Measured with immunoSEQ multiplex PCR; TCRdb has only the in-frame clones, and not every one. The table lists 60,000 to 65,000 clones, around 93% of them singletons. Source material: PBMCs. All receptors derive from a human donor in good health. Some clones in this sample may be carry-over from other donors' samples.

The V gene is TRBV6-1, the J gene TRBJ2-7; D gene ambiguous. From germline, CDR1 is MNHNS and CDR2 SASEGT. Trimming pared 4 bases from V and 1 base from J, leaving 8 bases between. This CDR3 is built from 13 residues. The DNA for the CDR3 is TGTGCCAGCAGTGGTACAGTATCCTACGAGCAGTACTTC. It translates to CASSGTVSYEQYF.

The V call is TRBV12-5, the J call TRBJ2-6; D uncertain. Germline-derived CDR1 and CDR2 are LGHNT and FRNRAP. Between the trimmed V and J ends, which lost 2 bases and 2 bases, there was a span of 13 bases. The CDR3 length is 17 residues. The CDR3 protein is CASGLNQVQTGANVLTF. The CDR3 nucleotides are TGTGCTAGTGGTTTGAATCAGGTCCAAACTGGGGCCAACGTCCTGACTTTC.

V and J are TRBV30 and TRBJ2-3; 8 nucleotides line up with TRBD1. This CDR3 has 16 amino acids. Germline values: CDR1 GTSNPN, CDR2 SVGIG (reference sequence). Germline trimming cut 2 bases from V and 3 bases from J; bases unmatched to any gene: 10. Here the CDR3 DNA reads TGTGCCTGGAGTTTTCTGGAGGACAGGGCTACAGATACGCAGTATTTT. Its translation: CAWSFLEDRATDTQYF.

As DNA, the CDR3 is TGCGCCAGCAGGAAGACTGGACTAGCGGGAGGGCCGAGGAATGAGCAGTTCTTC. This gives the protein CASRKTGLAGGPRNEQFF. The chain employs TRBV5-1 and TRBJ2-1; 15 nucleotides match TRBD2. The germline V gene has CDR1 SGHRS and CDR2 YFSETQ. V lost 5 bases, J lost 7 bases, and 13 bases stayed unmatched. The length of the CDR3 is 18 residues.

This clone was picked up a small number of times. The V call is TRBV5-1, the J call TRBJ1-2; weak D call: TRBD1 (6 bases). This CDR3 spans 12 amino acids. V shed 4 bases and J shed 5 bases, with 9 bases lying between them. CDR1 is SGHRS and CDR2 is YFSETQ in the germline V gene. CDR3 loop: CASSPDSYGYTF. CDR3 coding DNA: TGCGCCAGCAGCCCGGACAGTTATGGCTACACCTTC.

This chain uses TRBV6-5 with TRBJ2-7; possibly TRBD1 for D (5 bases). The CDR3 is 15 residues long. CDR1 and CDR2 from the germline V gene are MNHEY and SVGAGI. V was shortened by 0 bases and J by 6 bases, with 15 bases between the two germline ends. CDR3 loop: CASSYSKNRPLEQYF. CDR3 nucleotide sequence: TGTGCCAGCAGTTACTCGAAAAACAGGCCTCTCGAGCAGTACTTC.

V is TRBV5-1 and J is TRBJ1-2; TRBD1 matches 9 bases. V shed 0 bases, J shed 0 bases, and the junction held 0 bases outside the gene matches. This CDR3 contains 15 residues. CDR1 and CDR2 from the germline V gene are SGHRS and YFSETQ. CDR3 residues: CASSLGQGANYGYTF. CDR3 nucleotide sequence: TGCGCCAGCAGCTTGGGACAGGGGGCTAACTATGGCTACACCTTC.

The chain's CDR3 is CASTKSGLAGELGYNEQFF. CDR3 in DNA: TGTGCCAGTACCAAATCGGGGCTAGCGGGGGAACTGGGCTACAATGAGCAGTTCTTC. V is TRBV19 and J is TRBJ2-1; 10 bases line up with TRBD2. The ends lost 7 bases at V and 3 bases at J; junction bases unmatched: 18. The CDR3 extends over 19 amino acids. Germline values: CDR1 LNHDA, CDR2 SQIVND (reference sequence).

The V and J genes are TRBV6-6 and TRBJ2-2; D is undetermined. This CDR3 is 13 amino acids long. V was cut by 5 bases and J by 4 bases, with 8 bases left in between. Germline values: CDR1 MNHNY, CDR2 SVGAGI (reference sequence). CDR3 residues: CASSVRSTGELFF. The DNA of the CDR3 is TGTGCCAGCAGTGTAAGGAGCACCGGGGAGCTGTTTTTT.

This chain links TRBV15 with TRBJ1-4, with a possible D match to TRBD1 (5 bases). Germline V gene sequence: CDR1 LNHNV, CDR2 YYDKDF (reference sequence). V lost 4 bases to trimming and J lost 3 bases, with 15 bases between them. The CDR3 totals 16 residues. CDR3 in amino acids: CATSMRKGRANEKLFF. The CDR3 DNA reads TGTGCCACCAGCATGCGGAAGGGGAGGGCTAATGAAAAACTGTTTTTT.

The CDR3 bases are TGTGCCAGCAGCGTACTATCGGCCGGGAGGGATGAGCAGTTCTTC. Translation gives CASSVLSAGRDEQFF. V is TRBV9 and J is TRBJ2-1; TRBD2 matches at 8 bases. Losses at the gene ends were 1 base for V and 8 bases for J; bases not matched to a gene: 8. CDR3 length: 15 amino acids. Per germline, CDR1 SGDLS and CDR2 YYNGEE.

This clone was seen a handful of times. The chain couples TRBV4-3 to TRBJ2-3; D may be TRBD2 (6 bases). CDR1 and CDR2 (germline): LGHNA, YSLEER. This CDR3 has 18 residues. V was pared by 1 base and J by 0 bases, with 17 bases between. The CDR3 DNA follows: TGCGCCAGCAGCCAAGCCCTAAGGAGTGGAGGGAGCACAGATACGCAGTATTTT. Encoded protein: CASSQALRSGGSTDTQYF.

The V gene is TRBV5-4, the J gene TRBJ1-2; the D is unclear. Looked up from germline, CDR1 is SGHNT and CDR2 is YYREEE (reference sequence). Trimming took off 4 bases at V and 8 bases at J, with 15 bases between the two ends. The CDR3 has 13 amino acids. The CDR3 reads CASSTLGIWGYTF. In nucleotides, the CDR3 is TGTGCCAGCAGCACCTTGGGCATCTGGGGCTACACCTTC.

The chain combines TRBV7-9 with TRBJ1-1, with D possibly matching TRBD1 (6 bases). There are 15 residues in the CDR3. Germline V gene lookup returns CDR1 SEHNR and CDR2 FQNEAQ (reference sequence). V lost 1 base and J lost 5, with 14 bases in between. The CDR3 DNA is TGTGCCAGCAGCTTAGGGGGTACAGGGCGGACTGAAGCTTTCTTT. Translation: CASSLGGTGRTEAFF.

The chain uses TRBV10-1 and TRBJ2-1; D remains ambiguous. Germline CDR1 WNHNN, CDR2 SYGVQD (reference sequence). CDR3 length equals 13 residues. V was pared by 2 bases and J by 6 bases, with 8 bases between. CDR3 loop: CASSEDCPNEQFF. The CDR3 DNA follows: TGCGCCAGCAGTGAGGACTGCCCCAATGAGCAGTTCTTC.

This chain uses TRBV5-5 with TRBJ2-2; D gene unclear. The germline V gene encodes CDR1 SGHKS and CDR2 YYEKEE (reference sequence). This CDR3 spans 15 amino acids. V dropped 3 bases and J dropped 1 base, with 10 bases sitting between them. The CDR3 here is CASSSITVNTGELFF. Here the CDR3 DNA reads TGTGCCAGCAGCTCGATCACAGTGAACACCGGGGAGCTGTTTTTT.

V is TRBV30 and J is TRBJ2-1; 14 bases align to TRBD2. This CDR3 contains 16 residues. Germline CDR1 and CDR2: GTSNPN and SVGIG (reference sequence). After removal of 0 bases from V and 5 bases from J, the junction contained 3 bases not matched to a gene. The CDR3, as DNA: TGTGCCTGGAGTGTAGGGACTAGCGGGAGAGACAATGAGCAGTTCTTC. Its protein product is CAWSVGTSGRDNEQFF.

Only a few counts were recorded for this clone. This rearrangement joins TRBV7-2 to TRBJ2-5; 8 bases align to TRBD2. There are 15 residues in the CDR3. Germline V CDR1 and CDR2: SGHTA, FQGNSA. The V segment lost 5 bases and the J segment 5 bases; nucleotides outside the gene matches: 10. CDR3 bases: TGTGCCAGCAGCAAGCGGACGGGGGGGCGGGAGACCCAGTACTTC. Translation: CASSKRTGGRETQYF.

The chain has TRBV12-5 and TRBJ2-1; D might be TRBD2 (7 bases). This CDR3 has 15 amino acids. Trimming took off 6 bases at V and 4 bases at J, with 16 bases between the two ends. CDR1 is LGHNT, CDR2 FRNRAP, per germline. The CDR3 loop reads CASGPDGGAYNEQFF. The CDR3 DNA reads as TGTGCTAGTGGGCCCGATGGGGGGGCGTACAATGAGCAGTTCTTC.

The rearrangement uses TRBV14 and TRBJ2-7, with 7 bases matching TRBD1. V was clipped by 2 bases and J by 0 bases; unmatched bases: 7. The CDR3 consists of 16 residues. CDR1 is SGHDN, CDR2 FVKESK, per germline. CDR3 DNA: TGTGCCAGCAGCCAAATCGACAGGGCTAGCTCCTACGAGCAGTACTTC. This codes for CASSQIDRASSYEQYF.

The chain has TRBV7-3 and TRBJ1-4; D is possibly TRBD1 (5 bases). This CDR3 has 13 residues. Between the trimmed V and J ends, which lost 5 bases and 3 bases, there was a span of 7 bases. Germline CDR1 and CDR2: SGHTA and FQGTGA. This chain's CDR3 is CASSMGPNEKLFF. CDR3 nucleotide sequence: TGTGCCAGCAGCATGGGGCCTAATGAAAAACTGTTTTTT.

V and J are TRBV9 and TRBJ2-5; tentatively, D is TRBD2 (5 bases). Germline values: CDR1 SGDLS, CDR2 YYNGEE. V was shortened by 0 bases and J by 2 bases, with 11 bases between the two germline ends. This CDR3 has 15 amino acids. The CDR3 coding sequence is TGTGCCAGCAGCGTAGAACCTGAGGGACAAGAGACCCAGTACTTC. Its protein product is CASSVEPEGQETQYF. The full variable domain, with the rest looked up from reference TRBV9 and TRBJ2-5, is DSGVTQTPKHLITATGQRVTLRCSPRSGDLSVYWYQQSLDQGLQFLIQYYNGEERAKGNILERFSAQQFPDLHSELNLSSLELGDSALYFCASSVEPEGQETQYFGPGTRLLVL.

This clone was recorded only once. The V and J genes are TRBV30 and TRBJ1-5; D call uncertain. The CDR3 runs to 15 residues. V was cut by 4 bases and J by 1 base, with 14 bases left in between. Germline V gene sequence: CDR1 GTSNPN, CDR2 SVGIG (reference sequence). CDR3 protein: CAWNPFSGSNQPQHF. Written as DNA, the CDR3 is TGTGCCTGGAATCCGTTCTCGGGGAGCAATCAGCCCCAGCATTTT.

The chain recombines TRBV5-4 with TRBJ2-1; 9 bases fit TRBD1. This CDR3 comprises 16 residues. Germline V gene data show CDR1 as SGHNT and CDR2 as YYREEE (reference sequence). V lost 4 bases and J lost 3; bases outside the gene matches: 8. The CDR3 sequence: CASSPAGTGIYNEQFF. The CDR3 coding sequence is TGTGCCAGCAGCCCGGCCGGGACAGGGATCTACAATGAGCAGTTCTTC.

The rearrangement joins TRBV4-2 to TRBJ2-1, with 9 bases fitting TRBD2. The CDR3 sequence is 15 residues long. Germline V gene data show CDR1 as LGHNA and CDR2 as YNFKEQ. The trim removed 2 bases at V and 6 bases at J, leaving 5 bases unmatched. CDR3 in DNA: TGTGCCAGCAGCCAAACCGGGACTAGCATCAATGAGCAGTTCTTC. Translating gives CASSQTGTSINEQFF.

The CDR3 loop is CASSLRGNQPQHF. The CDR3 DNA is TGTGCCAGCAGCTTAAGGGGGAATCAGCCCCAGCATTTT. The genes are TRBV7-2 and TRBJ1-5; D perhaps matches TRBD1 (6 bases). The CDR3 is made up of 13 amino acids. The germline V gene encodes CDR1 SGHTA and CDR2 FQGNSA. V lost 2 bases and J lost 4, with 6 bases in between.

This clone is a singleton in its sample. This rearrangement joins TRBV7-2 to TRBJ2-5; D is unclear. Trimming removed 5 bases from V and 5 bases from J, with 15 bases in between. This CDR3 is 14 amino acids long. CDR1 is SGHTA, CDR2 FQGNSA, per germline. Written as DNA, the CDR3 is TGTGCCAGCAGCCGGAGTGGCTCTAGGGAGACCCAGTACTTC. Translating it yields CASSRSGSRETQYF.

The gene calls are TRBV11-3 and TRBJ2-1; no definite D call. CDR1 SGHNT and CDR2 YENEEA come from the germline V gene. Trimming pared 2 bases from V and 7 bases from J, leaving 12 bases between. The CDR3 runs 14 residues. The CDR3 bases are TGTGCCAGCAGCTTATCACGGAGTCTAAATGAGCAGTTCTTC. This codes for CASSLSRSLNEQFF.

The chain is built from TRBV14 and TRBJ2-3; D ambiguous. CDR3 length: 15 amino acids. CDR1 SGHDN and CDR2 FVKESK come from the germline V gene. V lost 0 bases and J lost 3, with 10 bases in between. DNA of the CDR3: TGTGCCAGCAGCCAAGAGACCGCCGGGACAGATACGCAGTATTTT. Its translation is CASSQETAGTDTQYF.

The chain has TRBV5-1 and TRBJ2-1; maybe TRBD2 (5 bases). The CDR3 length is 14 residues. V was trimmed by 3 bases and J by 3 bases, leaving 10 bases between them. The germline V gene encodes CDR1 SGHRS and CDR2 YFSETQ. Written as DNA, the CDR3 is TGCGCCAGCAGCTCTGAGGGCGTCTACAATGAGCAGTTCTTC. It yields the protein CASSSEGVYNEQFF.